The entry that follows covers one T cell receptor (beta chain) sequence. Its cognate antigen is unknown. This sample stems from a study of shared clonotypes between healthy human individuals. All donors were healthy HIV-negative adults lacking recent acute infections or vaccinations. Study outcomes and limitations: Inspection by rarefaction showed sorted-subset sequencing to be incomplete despite large depth. Clonotype sharing among the donors was expected to vary with sequencing depth.

Profiling relied on immunoSEQ multiplex PCR, and the TCRdb table lists in-frame clones only, not all of them. This table holds about 2.4 million clones, roughly 93% found once. V was trimmed by 2 bases and J by 0 bases, leaving 13 bases between them. This CDR3 has 16 amino acids. Germline lookup yields CDR1 SGHVS and CDR2 FNYEAQ. Sequenced sample: naive CD4+ T cells from PBMCs. As to subset: CD45RA+ positively selected. The TCR comes from a man aged 18 to 30 in good health. Some clones in this sample may be carry-over from other donors' samples. The rearrangement joins TRBV7-6 to TRBJ1-1; no reliable D call. The CDR3 reads CASSLYVVALNTEAFF. CDR3 in DNA: TGTGCCAGCAGCTTATACGTTGTTGCCTTGAACACTGAAGCTTTCTTT.